The following is a T cell receptor beta chain sequence with its context. This receptor's antigen is unknown. No base quality information exists; no much larger clone differs at one position. This entry comes from a study of cytomegalovirus exposure and HLA in healthy donors (dated by TCRdb to about 2017). Concerning the study at large: In an earlier analysis of 587 of the donors, about 270 Gb of sequence data and 100 million or so unique TCR beta sequences from approximately 180 million T cells were reported. An early release covering roughly 580 HLA-typed donors comprised roughly 300 gigabases of sequencing data and around 86 million unique TCR sequences. The genetic ancestry cluster associated with self-reported Caucasian donors included 80% to 90% of the 300 to 400 genotyped donors. The study aimed to test whether cataloging public T cell receptors could reveal signatures of past pathogen exposure. Using immunosequencing, the study profiled T cell repertoires from about 610 subjects and related those repertoires to cytomegalovirus serostatus. Besides the first cohort of roughly 640 subjects, a separate validation cohort made up of 120 different subjects was used. The study combined high-throughput TCR immunosequencing, statistical association of individual TCRs with disease status, and machine learning to predict cytomegalovirus infection status. In a later analysis, previously published TCR beta repertoires from fewer than 750 donors were re-analyzed and high-resolution HLA genotyping was added so that TCR occurrence patterns could be studied. In the later analysis, no new phenotypic data were used to find candidate immune exposures; instead, reliance was placed on TCR beta sequences and their occurrence across donors. An earlier analysis of roughly 580 of the donors used high-throughput TCR beta sequencing to judge whether each TCR beta V gene segment behaved as functional or pseudogenic. Donor age, sex, ethnicity and CMV serostatus were collected together with the repertoire data. Genome-wide SNP genotypes for about 55% of the 666 donors were used in a later genetic analysis, which treated that subset as a discovery cohort. All discovery cohort repertoires had been generated using a single sequencing platform. Class I and class II HLA loci were covered by the typing at four-digit resolution. The number of donors typed differed by locus, with 629-630 for A, B, C, DRB1 and DQB1, around 520 for DQA1, some 570 for DPA1, and some 450 for DPB1. Five DR-DQ haplotypes were handled as single units for association and clustering, since linkage in the cohort was strong. Across approximately 400 genotyped donors of the cohort, an average of approximately 220,000 unique TCR beta nucleotide sequences per donor were sequenced, and roughly 17% of those sequences were non-productive. Overall study outcomes, separate from this receptor: Correlated functional status among segregating V segments might reflect linkage disequilibrium, but an unknown experimental factor could not be ruled out. While some public TCRs were present in many individuals, most TCR sequences turned up only very rarely across donors. In a later analysis, several top co-occurrence clusters were reported to appear linked to parvovirus B19, influenza, CMV and Epstein-Barr virus. The presence/absence analyses assumed that sequencing depth was roughly uniform across donors, and that assumption may not be true. In an earlier analysis of about 600 of the donors, most TCR beta V segments appeared in productive rearrangements about 87% or about 30% of the time, broadly matching IMGT annotations. At a false discovery rate of 0.05, a later analysis linked around 17,000 TCR beta sequences to specific HLA alleles. The earlier analysis of 587 of the donors excluded some 15 rarely observed V segments, including chromosome 9 orphons, because counts were too low. A further reported finding was that TCR beta sequences accurately predicted the HLA-A and HLA-B alleles for most subjects in the first cohort. Because HLA typing was unavailable for some donors at each locus, only the typed subset was used in association tests. In a later genetic analysis, a missense DCLRE1C variant was associated with V-gene and J-gene trimming of TCR beta chains, and the association was replicated in an independent cohort. A group of highly shared sequence variants was considered likely to be a technical artifact of the sequencing pipeline. A later analysis found that HLA-associated TCR beta chains were more clonally expanded and had lower generation probabilities than equally common non-associated chains. In a later analysis, most CMV-associated TCR beta chains were found to appear HLA-restricted, with HLA associations seemingly driven largely by CMV exposure. Compared with the approximately 670-donor mean, donors in an Asian-associated ancestry cluster had fewer N-insertions in productive TCRs, according to a later genetic analysis. The authors suggested that the approach could potentially be extended to other disease states and immunological phenotypes. The only immune exposure information available for the cohort was CMV serostatus. Some IMGT-functional V segments, including TRBV6-2 and TRBV6-3, could not be distinguished by the 87-base-pair reads and were therefore excluded. When HLA alleles, especially DR and DQ, strongly co-occurred, attributing TCR associations to individual alleles was difficult. In vitro tests confirmed that three of the cytomegalovirus-associated TCR beta chains recognize cytomegalovirus antigens. This cohort had only TCR beta chains sequenced, and the lack of alpha or paired-chain data limited which features could be detected. In a later analysis, the rate of TCR association differed among HLA loci, with DRB1 alleles having the most associated TCRs and HLA-C alleles having the fewest. The classifier was reported to diagnose cytomegalovirus status with high specificity and sensitivity in both the original cohort and the validation cohort. In the study, some 160 TCR beta chains were listed as associated with cytomegalovirus.

V is reduced by 4 bases and J by 2 bases, leaving a spacing of 21 bases between them. The cysteine opens and the phenylalanine closes a CDR3 of 17 amino acids. Only CDR3 DNA is held: 51 bases, read in frame from base 1. Per the germline V gene, SGHRS is the CDR1 and YFSETQ is the CDR2. The cohort comprised 670 or so healthy bone marrow donors. Cohort members were all nominally healthy when sampled, although unrecorded immune exposures were likely present. The donor was CMV seropositive and belonged to the group of more than 250 seropositive cohort members. A peripheral blood sample was collected from each donor, and TCR beta sequencing was performed on peripheral blood mononuclear cells. Genomic DNA extraction from the blood cell samples was performed with the Qiagen DNeasy Blood Extraction Kit. Library generation was performed with the immunoSEQ multiplex PCR assay. For the multiplex PCR, a mixture combining 60 forward primers for TCR Vbeta segments and 13 reverse primers for TCR Jbeta segments was used. The CDR3 region of rearranged TCR beta genes was amplified from genomic DNA with a multiplex PCR assay. The Illumina HiSeq System was used to sequence the amplified TCR beta libraries as 87-base-pair reads. Concerning the study's data processing: A later analysis tallied roughly 80 million unique TCR beta chains across the 666 repertoires, and approximately 12 million of those chains were shared by two or more donors. To remove PCR and sequencing errors, raw reads were error-corrected and collapsed into unique sequences using a nearest-neighbor algorithm that merged closely related sequences. V, D and J gene segments were assigned by aligning CDR3 sequences to IMGT reference sequences. For a sequence to be retained, a match of at least six nucleotides to both a V gene segment and a J gene segment was required. Rearrangements were called productive when the CDR3 lacked stop codons and stayed in frame with V and J; all others were non-productive. CDR3 was defined by IMGT convention, running from the second conserved V-encoded cysteine to the conserved J-encoded phenylalanine. Sequences without an unambiguous match to a single V gene segment were excluded from the earlier analysis of 450 to 650 of the donors. In an earlier analysis of 500 to 750 of the donors, V segments were called functional above 56.7% productive rearrangements and were called segregating when the between-donor standard deviation exceeded 5%. A statistical classification framework was developed to diagnose cytomegalovirus status using the catalog of TCR beta chain sequences. In a later analysis, V and J genes were assigned by comparing TCR nucleotide sequences against IMGT/GENE-DB human TR gene sequences. In a later analysis, CDR3 sequences and most-parsimonious VDJ recombination scenarios were assigned using the TCRdist pipeline. A later analysis defined each TCR beta chain by its CDR3 amino acid sequence plus V-gene family, and excluded reads lacking a unique V-gene family. To address suspected cross-contamination and a sequencing artifact, a later analysis removed a few hundred highly shared, low-generation-probability nucleotide sequences. A later analysis calculated a clonal expansion index for each public chain from normalized within-repertoire ranks of inferred template counts. A later analysis computed generation probabilities with a VDJ recombination model fitted to out-of-frame rearrangements, and checked the results against IGoR. In a later analysis, TCR-TCR, TCR-HLA and TCR-CMV co-occurrence was scored with hypergeometric tests, and a repertoire-size bias correction was applied to TCR pairs. To estimate false discovery rates, a later analysis permuted the HLA or CMV assignments 20 times. In a later analysis, co-occurring TCRs were grouped using DBSCAN, and TCRdist sequence similarity was added for clustering within HLA-allele-positive subsets. For co-occurrence clustering, repertoires with fewer than 30,000 or more than 120,000 public chains were excluded, along with a handful of repertoires with anomalous nucleotide sharing. TCRdb took this table from immuneACCESS and kept in-frame rearrangements with V and J called. Such tables lack part of the clones; where checked against another copy, unresolved V genes explain under half of the gap, and the rest is unexplained. From that table come the V and J calls and clone size; the DNA was used to work out D and trimming. The sample table records fewer than 250,000 clones; roughly 82% of these occur just once. The ten largest make up roughly 6% of the sample.

This chain joins TRBV5-1 to TRBJ2-5; 6 matching bases give a weak D call of TRBD1. Sequencing was carried out using PBMCs. The clonotype was recovered from a man between 35 and 55 years old in good health and CMV-seropositive. The CDR3 is CASSLRASGTSQETQYF. The nucleotide sequence is TGCGCCAGCAGCCTTAGGGCGAGTGGGACATCACAAGAGACCCAGTACTTC.